These T cell receptor beta chains were read from a single sample in a study of cytomegalovirus exposure and HLA in healthy donors. Assay: immunoSEQ multiplex PCR; the TCRdb copy retains only in-frame clones and omits some. The sample shows over 55,000 clones, over 75% of them seen only once. Input material: PBMCs. These receptors were collected from a woman aged 30 to 39 in good health and CMV-seronegative. CDR3s include the opening cysteine and the closing phenylalanine or tryptophan. D genes are given only for firm matches. Not every row has a clone size; where given, it reads once, few, many or a size class.

few | TRBJ1-5 | TRBV6-1 | . | CASSGTGSWNQPQHF | TGTGCCAGCAGTGGAACAGGGTCTTGGAATCAGCCCCAGCATTTT
once | TRBJ2-5 | TRBV18 | TRBD1 | CASSPQGAETQYF | TGTGCCAGCTCACCCCAGGGGGCCGAGACCCAGTACTTC
. | TRBJ2-7 | TRBV4-3 | . | CASSQESTGSSYEQYF | TGCGCCAGCAGCCAAGAGAGCACAGGGAGCTCCTACGAGCAGTACTTC
. | TRBJ2-7 | TRBV7-9 | . | CASSSVAASYEQYF | TGTGCCAGCAGCTCAGTAGCGGCCTCCTACGAGCAGTACTTC
. | TRBJ1-1 | TRBV6-1 | . | CASSSGLRRTEAFF | TGTGCCAGCAGTTCAGGGCTTAGAAGAACTGAAGCTTTCTTT
once | TRBJ1-1 | TRBV6-5 | . | CASSSRRVLYTEAFF | TGTGCCAGCAGTTCACGCAGGGTGTTGTACACTGAAGCTTTCTTT
. | TRBJ2-7 | TRBV11-3 | TRBD2 | CASSHGGTSDYEQYF | TGTGCCAGCAGCCATGGCGGGACTAGCGACTACGAGCAGTACTTC
. | TRBJ1-5 | TRBV28 | . | CASSRALDQPQHF | TGTGCCAGCAGCCGAGCTTTGGATCAGCCCCAGCATTTT
. | TRBJ2-2 | TRBV7-7 | . | CASGQENTGELFF | TGTGCCAGCGGACAAGAGAACACCGGGGAGCTGTTTTTT
once | TRBJ2-7 | TRBV6-5 | TRBD2 | CASSYAGEDEQYF | TGTGCCAGCAGTTACGCGGGAGAGGACGAGCAGTACTTC